This entry describes one T cell receptor beta chain. The source of the sample is a study of blood T cell repertoires in COVID-19. Study background: Whether acute or convalescent, the COVID-19 samples came from the United States, Italy and Spain. The cDNA or gDNA used as material had been derived from T cells, B-cell-depleted T cells, or PBMCs.

In the original workflow: Amplification with reference gene primers provided the estimates of nucleated cell counts. Data came from immunoSEQ multiplex PCR; TCRdb stores just in-frame clones and leaves some out. Clone size and the V and J calls come from that table; the DNA yielded D and trimming. The table lists 57,000 or so clones, approximately 84% of them singletons. V was clipped by 3 bases and J by 3 bases, with 11 bases between them. The CDR3 runs to 14 residues. CDR1 is SGHNT and CDR2 is YYREEE in the germline V gene (reference sequence). The source of this sequence is a man aged 65 to 79 with active COVID-19. This chain joins TRBV5-4 and TRBJ2-3; the D gene is possibly TRBD2 (6 bases). Sequencing was performed on peripheral blood. CDR3 sequence reads: CASSSNGGTDTQYF. DNA of the CDR3: TGTGCCAGCAGCTCAAACGGAGGGACAGATACGCAGTATTTT. The complete variable domain, with remaining parts taken from reference TRBV5-4 and TRBJ2-3, reads ETGVTQSPTHLIKTRGQQVTLRCSSQSGHNTVSWYQQALGQGPQFIFQYYREEENGRGNFPPRFSGLQFPNYSSELNVNALELDDSALYLCASSSNGGTDTQYFGPGTRLTVL.